These T cell receptor beta chains were read from a single sample in a study of OX40 agonist ivuxolimab in advanced cancers. Measured with immunoSEQ multiplex PCR; TCRdb has only the in-frame clones, and not every one. The sample includes some 50,000 clones, approximately 83% seen only once; the top ten take 3% to 3.5%. Source: CD4+ or CD8+ T cells sorted from blood, taken in a trial of the OX40 agonist ivuxolimab. The receptors were gathered from an adult with an advanced solid tumor such as melanoma, head and neck, liver or kidney cancer. Each CDR3 is given with its conserved first and last residue. A D gene is named only where the DNA matches it firmly. Some rows mark clone size as missing; the rest say once, few, many or name a class of expanded clone.

V gene,D gene,J gene,clone size,CDR3 DNA,CDR3 protein
TRBV5-8,-,TRBJ1-3,-,TGTGCCAGCAGCAGGGGGACAGGAAACACCATATATTTT,CASSRGTGNTIYF
TRBV5-1,-,TRBJ1-1,-,TGCGCCAGCAGCTTGGTGGGGGCAGGAATGAACACTGAAGCTTTCTTT,CASSLVGAGMNTEAFF
TRBV7-8,-,TRBJ2-5,-,TGTGCCAGCACTAAGGGGGACGCGGAGACCCAGTACTTC,CASTKGDAETQYF
TRBV15,TRBD1,TRBJ1-2,-,TGTGCCACCAGCCCCCGGGACAGGGGCTATGGCTACACCTTC,CATSPRDRGYGYTF
TRBV9,TRBD1,TRBJ2-2,-,TGTGCCAGCAGCACGGGACAGGGGTACACCGGGGAGCTGTTTTTT,CASSTGQGYTGELFF
TRBV14,-,TRBJ1-3,few,TGTGCCAGCAGCCGATCGGGTTCTGGAAACACCATATATTTT,CASSRSGSGNTIYF
TRBV7-7,-,TRBJ2-2,-,TGTGCCACAAGTATAGGGTCGAACGGGGAGCTGTTTTTT,CATSIGSNGELFF
TRBV6-5,TRBD1,TRBJ2-7,-,TGTGCCAGCAGTTTCGACAGGGTCGGAGAGCAGTACTTC,CASSFDRVGEQYF
TRBV27,-,TRBJ2-5,-,TGTGCCAGCAGTTCCAGACCGGGAATCAGAGCGGAGACCCAGTACTTC,CASSSRPGIRAETQYF
TRBV9,-,TRBJ1-3,-,TGTGCCAGCAGCGTAGACCCGGGGTCCTCTGGAAACACCATATATTTT,CASSVDPGSSGNTIYF
TRBV28,TRBD2,TRBJ2-2,once,TGTGCCAGCGCCGGGAGGGCCACCGGGGAGCTGTTTTTT,CASAGRATGELFF
TRBV5-4,TRBD1,TRBJ2-3,-,TGTGCCAGCAGCTCCTGGACAGGGGGCTTAGATACGCAGTATTTT,CASSSWTGGLDTQYF
TRBV5-1,TRBD1,TRBJ1-2,-,TGCGCCAGCAGCTTGGGGGACAGGGAGAACTATGGCTACACCTTC,CASSLGDRENYGYTF
TRBV5-1,TRBD2,TRBJ2-1,few,TGCGCCAGCAGCCCAATACTCGGGAGGGCGGGGAATGAGCAGTTCTTC,CASSPILGRAGNEQFF
TRBV6-5,TRBD2,TRBJ2-5,-,TGTGCCAGCAGATTCGGGACTAGCATCGAGACCCAGTACTTC,CASRFGTSIETQYF
TRBV6-5,-,TRBJ1-1,few,TGTGCCAGCAGGGCGGGTCCGCACACTGAAGCTTTCTTT,CASRAGPHTEAFF
TRBV5-1,-,TRBJ2-5,-,TGCACCTCCCCCTGGGGGTTAGAAGAGACCCAGTACTTC,CTSPWGLEETQYF
TRBV30,-,TRBJ2-7,-,TGTGCCTGGAGTGCAGTGGGACACCAGGACTACGAGCAGTACTTC,CAWSAVGHQDYEQYF
TRBV6-1,-,TRBJ1-3,-,TGTGCCAGCAGCCCTCAGGGAAATGGAAACACCATATATTTT,CASSPQGNGNTIYF
TRBV10-3,-,TRBJ2-7,-,TGTGCCATCAGAGGAGGACGCCCGAACTACGAGCAGTACTTC,CAIRGGRPNYEQYF
TRBV2,-,TRBJ2-7,-,TGTGCCAGCACCCTAGGCCGGGGGGAGCAGTACTTC,CASTLGRGEQYF
TRBV6-6,-,TRBJ1-1,-,TGTGCCAGCAGCCGTATCGACAGACTGAACACTGAAGCTTTCTTT,CASSRIDRLNTEAFF
TRBV6-1,TRBD1,TRBJ2-7,-,TGTGCCAGCCTGGGGACAGGGTACCCCGAGCAGTACTTC,CASLGTGYPEQYF
TRBV5-1,TRBD2,TRBJ2-3,-,TGCGCCAGCAGCTTGGCGTCTAGCGGGAGAGCAGATACGCAGTATTTT,CASSLASSGRADTQYF
TRBV6-1,-,TRBJ1-2,-,TGTGCCAGCACAGTCGGCGGAAGCAAAGGCTACACCTTC,CASTVGGSKGYTF
TRBV2,-,TRBJ1-4,-,TGTGCCACCTCTAACGTCCAGTTCAATGAAAAACTGTTTTTT,CATSNVQFNEKLFF
TRBV11-3,-,TRBJ2-2,once,TGTGCCAGCAGCAGTGACAGGCCGAACACCGGGGAGCTGTTTTTT,CASSSDRPNTGELFF
TRBV5-5,-,TRBJ1-1,many,TGTGCCAGCAGCCCACGGACCGCAATGAACACTGAAGCTTTCTTT,CASSPRTAMNTEAFF
TRBV2,-,TRBJ2-2,-,TGTGCCAGCATGGGGGTGAGGAACAAGCTCGGGGAGCTGTTTTTT,CASMGVRNKLGELFF
TRBV5-1,-,TRBJ2-2,few,TGCGCCAGCAGCTTGGGACCTATGGCCGGGGAGCTGTTTTTT,CASSLGPMAGELFF
TRBV6-5,TRBD2,TRBJ2-5,-,TGTGCCAGTGGCCGGAGGGCGGGAGGGCCGGAGACCCAGTACTTC,CASGRRAGGPETQYF
TRBV10-3,-,TRBJ2-5,-,TGTGCCATCAGTGAAGTCCCCCGGGCGCTACAAGAGACCCAGTACTTC,CAISEVPRALQETQYF
TRBV5-4,TRBD1,TRBJ1-2,-,TGTGCCAGCAGCTTGGAGACAGGGACCTGGCGGGGCTACACCTTC,CASSLETGTWRGYTF
TRBV7-9,-,TRBJ2-3,-,TGTGCCAGCAGCTCCCACCAGGTGGGAGATACGCAGTATTTT,CASSSHQVGDTQYF
TRBV11-3,-,TRBJ2-1,-,TGTGCCAGCAGCTTAGAGGGTAATGCCTACAATGAGCAGTTCTTC,CASSLEGNAYNEQFF
TRBV7-9,-,TRBJ1-1,-,TGTGCCAGCAGCTCCCAAGGGATCACTGAAGCTTTCTTT,CASSSQGITEAFF
TRBV6-1,-,TRBJ1-5,-,TGTGCCAGCAGTGAACAGGCCAATCAGCCCCAGCATTTT,CASSEQANQPQHF
TRBV5-1,-,TRBJ2-1,-,TGCGCCAGCAGCTCAGGGGGCCTAGCGGGAACGAATGAGCAGTTCTTC,CASSSGGLAGTNEQFF
TRBV4-1,-,TRBJ1-2,-,TGCGCCAGCAGCCAAGACCCCCACTATGGCTACACCTTC,CASSQDPHYGYTF
TRBV5-5,TRBD1,TRBJ2-7,-,TGTGCCAGCAGCGGAGCCGGGACAGTGAGTTATCAGTACTTC,CASSGAGTVSYQYF
TRBV27,-,TRBJ2-7,-,TGTGCCAGCAGTCACACCGGGACGCCGAACTACGAGCAGTACTTC,CASSHTGTPNYEQYF
TRBV28,TRBD1,TRBJ1-4,-,TGTGCCAGCAGTCCAGCCGGGACAGGGGAGAGAAAACTGTTTTTT,CASSPAGTGERKLFF